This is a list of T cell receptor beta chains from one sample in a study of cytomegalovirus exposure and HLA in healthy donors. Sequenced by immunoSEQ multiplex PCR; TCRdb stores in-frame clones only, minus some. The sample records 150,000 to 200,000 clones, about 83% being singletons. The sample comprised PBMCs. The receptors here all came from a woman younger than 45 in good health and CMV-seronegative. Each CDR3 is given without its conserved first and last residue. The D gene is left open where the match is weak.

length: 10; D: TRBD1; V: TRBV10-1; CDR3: ASSPPGGEQY
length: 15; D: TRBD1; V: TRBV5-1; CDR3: ASSPRTGVSSYNEQF
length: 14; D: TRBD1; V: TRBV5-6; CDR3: ASSQLTGGRDQPQH
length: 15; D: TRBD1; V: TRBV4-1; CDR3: ASSQEGGGTAHYGYT
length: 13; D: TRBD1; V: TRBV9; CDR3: ASSLRTGANEKLF
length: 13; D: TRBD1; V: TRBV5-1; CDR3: ASSAWTGDSYEQY
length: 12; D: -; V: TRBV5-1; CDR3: ASSFGQMNTEAF
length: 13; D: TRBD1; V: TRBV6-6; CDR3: ASSYPRQGTDTQY
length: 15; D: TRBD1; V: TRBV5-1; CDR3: ASSTDGQGRGTGELF
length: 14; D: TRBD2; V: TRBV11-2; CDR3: ASSAMGGGSTDTQY
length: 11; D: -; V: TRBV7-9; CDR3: ASSLALGAEAF
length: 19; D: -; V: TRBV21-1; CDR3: ASSKALLPTGNDFSSYEQY
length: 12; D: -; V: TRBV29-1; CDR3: SVAGAVGGNTIY
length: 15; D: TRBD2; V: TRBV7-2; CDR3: ASSLLLAGSPLDEQF
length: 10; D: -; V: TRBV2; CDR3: ASSEAGVSYT
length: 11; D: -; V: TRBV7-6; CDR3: ASSLFSAETQY
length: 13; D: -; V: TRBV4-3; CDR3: ASSQDIGRYYEQY
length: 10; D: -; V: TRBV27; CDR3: ASSRGGTEAF
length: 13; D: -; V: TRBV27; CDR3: ASSYQGSSYNEQF
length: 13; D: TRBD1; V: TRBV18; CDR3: ASSPAGQANEKLF
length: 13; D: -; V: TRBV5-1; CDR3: ASSSGSVIGNEQF
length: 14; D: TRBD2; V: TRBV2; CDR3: ASNKMREGSSYEQY
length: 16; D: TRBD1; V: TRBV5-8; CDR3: ASSPVGFDRASYNEQF
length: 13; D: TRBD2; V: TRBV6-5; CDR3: ASRVLAGMTETQY
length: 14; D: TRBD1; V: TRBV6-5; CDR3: ASSYSDRSSYNEQF
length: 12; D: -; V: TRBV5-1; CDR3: ASAEAESKYEQY
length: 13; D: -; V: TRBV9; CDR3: ASSPGGTSYNEQF
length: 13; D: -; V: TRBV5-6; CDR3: ASSLWDNPYNEQF
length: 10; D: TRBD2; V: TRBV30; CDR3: AWSSGAETQY
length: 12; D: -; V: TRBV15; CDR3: ATSRGQMNTEAF
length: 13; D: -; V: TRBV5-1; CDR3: ASSLVQGEGYGYT
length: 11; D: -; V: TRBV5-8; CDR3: ASSLTGRSGYT
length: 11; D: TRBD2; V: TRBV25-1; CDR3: ASRGSGEETQY
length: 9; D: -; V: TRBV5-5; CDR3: ASTSAYEQY
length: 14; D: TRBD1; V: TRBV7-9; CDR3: ASSSPGQGATYEQY
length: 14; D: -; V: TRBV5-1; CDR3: ASSPDGSSYNSPLH
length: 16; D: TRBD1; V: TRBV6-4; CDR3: ASSDSWDRGPWHYGYT
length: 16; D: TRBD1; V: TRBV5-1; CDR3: ASSLEGQGTFHTGELF
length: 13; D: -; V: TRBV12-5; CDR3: ASGLGLGVNTEAF
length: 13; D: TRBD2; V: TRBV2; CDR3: ASEPRGVRPDTQY
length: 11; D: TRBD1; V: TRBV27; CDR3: ATRQGTNEKLF
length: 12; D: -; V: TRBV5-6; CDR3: ASSLGLASDTQY
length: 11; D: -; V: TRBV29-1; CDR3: SVLVALDTEAF
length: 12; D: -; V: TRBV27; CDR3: ASSFRNEDIVAF
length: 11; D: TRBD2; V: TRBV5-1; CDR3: ASSSGGTDTQY
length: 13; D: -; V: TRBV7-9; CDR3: ASSLAIGEWDEQY
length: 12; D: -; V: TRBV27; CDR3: ASSLVGSNQPQH
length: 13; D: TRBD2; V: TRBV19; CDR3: ASSVLAGDYNEQF
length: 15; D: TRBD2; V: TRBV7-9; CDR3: ASSYYERGGETGELF
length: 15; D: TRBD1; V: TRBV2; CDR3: ASIGDRGLLSGETQY
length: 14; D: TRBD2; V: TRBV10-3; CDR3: AISESSGGAQETQY
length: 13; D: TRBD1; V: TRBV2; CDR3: ASSAGQGDISPLH
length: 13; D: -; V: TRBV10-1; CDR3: ASILPRQDRYGYT
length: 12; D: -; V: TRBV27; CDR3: ASSLAPGNTEAF
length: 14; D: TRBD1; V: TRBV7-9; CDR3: ASSPSGRQGTYEQY